A selection of T cell receptor beta chains follows, all from one sample in a study of blood T cell repertoires in COVID-19. Sequencing was performed with immunoSEQ multiplex PCR; in TCRdb, only in-frame clones are kept and a portion is missing. In the table there are about 99,000 clones, approximately 87% of which are singletons. Source material: peripheral blood. The receptors were gathered from a man aged 45-65 years with acute or convalescent COVID-19. The CDR3 runs from the conserved cysteine through the conserved F or W. A D gene is named only where the DNA matches it firmly. Clone size, where shown, is once, few, many, or a class for clones that have expanded.

- TRBJ1-1 - TRBV19 CASNSQGTTEAFF TGTGCCAGTAATTCACAGGGAACCACTGAAGCTTTCTTT
- TRBJ2-1 - TRBV21-1 CANGATETVYNEQFF TGTGCCAACGGTGCGACAGAGACTGTCTACAATGAGCAGTTCTTC
- TRBJ1-4 - TRBV19 CASSSQDQNEKLFF TGTGCCAGTAGTTCCCAAGATCAGAATGAAAAACTGTTTTTT
- TRBJ1-1 - TRBV4-1 CASSLPSLEGGNTEAFF TGCGCCAGCAGCCTCCCGAGTCTGGAAGGGGGGAACACTGAAGCTTTCTTT
- TRBJ2-5 few TRBV5-5 CASSAGLRETQYF TGTGCCAGCAGCGCCGGACTGAGGGAGACCCAGTACTTC
TRBD2 TRBJ2-7 - TRBV30 CAWKVSGSREQYF TGTGCCTGGAAAGTTAGCGGGAGCAGGGAGCAGTACTTC
- TRBJ1-5 - TRBV13 CASSLDGGQPQHF TGTGCCAGCAGCTTAGACGGGGGTCAGCCCCAGCATTTT
TRBD2 TRBJ2-7 - TRBV3-1/TRBV3-2 CASSHISGSPYEQYF TGTGCCAGCAGTCATATTAGCGGGAGCCCCTACGAGCAGTACTTC
TRBD2 TRBJ2-1 - TRBV27 CASSPRLAGGNEQFF TGTGCCAGCAGTCCCCGACTAGCGGGAGGGAATGAGCAGTTCTTC
TRBD1 TRBJ1-2 - TRBV6-6 CASSYRGQSYGYTF TGTGCCAGCAGTTACAGGGGACAGTCATATGGCTACACCTTC
- TRBJ1-5 - TRBV5-8 CASSFGGYSNQPQHF TGTGCCAGCAGCTTTGGGGGGTATAGCAATCAGCCCCAGCATTTT
TRBD1 TRBJ1-3 - TRBV3-1/TRBV3-2 CASSHRGPGNTIYF TGTGCCAGCAGCCACAGGGGGCCTGGAAACACCATATATTTT
- TRBJ2-7 once TRBV15 CATSRGSSRSSYEQYF TGTGCCACCAGCAGAGGCTCATCGCGGAGCTCCTACGAGCAGTACTTC